Given below is one T cell receptor beta chain in context. The sample is drawn from a study of T cell changes during pregnancy in multiple sclerosis. This CDR3 has 12 amino acids. Looked up from germline, CDR1 is SNHLY and CDR2 is FYNNEI. Deletions cut 7 bases from V and 2 bases from J, with 6 bases between. Measured with immunoSEQ multiplex PCR; TCRdb has only the in-frame clones, and not every one. The sample holds 65,000 to 85,000 clones, approximately 95% seen once. The sequencing used peripheral blood, collected in the second trimester of pregnancy. The source is a female donor in good health, enrolled as a control in a pregnancy study. The genes are TRBV2 and TRBJ2-1; a possible D gene is TRBD2 (5 bases). The CDR3 sequence is CASTGTYNEQFF. CDR3 in DNA: TGTGCCAGCACGGGGACCTACAATGAGCAGTTCTTC.